The subject of this entry is one TCR beta chain. The authors ran a second PCR of 7 to 11 cycles using a sample-barcoded 5' primer and a J-beta primer mix. In TCRdb, the 5' RACE reads were re-called with MiXCR into one record per CDR3 protein. The table records 1.5 million to 2 million distinct CDR3 sequences, approximately 28% of them present only once. These data come from a study of blood T cells in healthy people across ages. Across the whole study: Per two T cells, about one barcoded beta molecule was captured through template switching.

This CDR3 spans 16 amino acids. Trimming at V came to 1 base and at J to 6 bases, leaving 2 bases not matched to a gene. Germline CDR1 reads SEHNR; CDR2 reads FQNEAQ (reference sequence). The chain recombines TRBV7-9 with TRBJ2-1, with 14 bases aligning to TRBD2. Sequencing was performed on blood. The TCR was taken from a woman under 40 in good health. CDR3 in amino acids: CASSLEGLAGANEQFF. CDR3 coding DNA: TGTGCCAGCAGCTTAGAGGGACTAGCGGGAGCCAATGAGCAGTTCTTC.